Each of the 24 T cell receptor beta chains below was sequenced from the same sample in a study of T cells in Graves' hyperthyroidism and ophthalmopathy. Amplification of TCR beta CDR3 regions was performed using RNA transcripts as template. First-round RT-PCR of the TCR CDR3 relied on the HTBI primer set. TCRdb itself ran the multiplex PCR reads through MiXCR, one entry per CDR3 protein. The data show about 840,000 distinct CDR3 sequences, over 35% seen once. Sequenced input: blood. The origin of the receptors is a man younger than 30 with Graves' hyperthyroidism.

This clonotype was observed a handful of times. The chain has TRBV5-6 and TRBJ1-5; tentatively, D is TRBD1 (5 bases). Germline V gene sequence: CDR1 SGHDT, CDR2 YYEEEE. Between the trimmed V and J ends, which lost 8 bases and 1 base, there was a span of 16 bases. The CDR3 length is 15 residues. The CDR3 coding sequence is TGTGCCAGTAGTTCAGGGAGGGCAAGCAATCAGCCCCAGCATTTT. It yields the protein CASSSGRASNQPQHF.

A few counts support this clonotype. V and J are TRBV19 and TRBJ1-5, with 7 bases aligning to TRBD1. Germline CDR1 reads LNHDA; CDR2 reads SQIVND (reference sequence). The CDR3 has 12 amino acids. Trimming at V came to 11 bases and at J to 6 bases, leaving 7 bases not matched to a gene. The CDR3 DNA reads TGTGCCTGCGGGAGGGACAGTCAGCCCCAGCATTTT. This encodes CACGRDSQPQHF.

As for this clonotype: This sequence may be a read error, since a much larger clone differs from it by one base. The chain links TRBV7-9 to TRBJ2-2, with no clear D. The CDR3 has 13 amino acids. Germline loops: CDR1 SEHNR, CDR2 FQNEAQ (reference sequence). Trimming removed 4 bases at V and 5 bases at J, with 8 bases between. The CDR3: CASSSTPTGELFF. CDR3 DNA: TGTGCCAGCAGCTCAACACCTACCGGGGAGCTGTTTTTT.

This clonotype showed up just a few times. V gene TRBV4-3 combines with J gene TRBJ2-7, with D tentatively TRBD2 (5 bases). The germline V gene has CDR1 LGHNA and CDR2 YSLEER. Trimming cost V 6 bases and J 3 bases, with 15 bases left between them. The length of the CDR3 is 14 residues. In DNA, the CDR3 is TGCGCCAGCAGTGGGGTAGGAGGTGACTACGAGCAGTACTTC. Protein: CASSGVGGDYEQYF.

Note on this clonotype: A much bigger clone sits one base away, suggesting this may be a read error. The CDR3 spells CSARDGRGIETQYF. Written as DNA, the CDR3 is TGCAGTGCTAGAGACGGCAGGGGGATCGAGACCCAGTACTTC. The chain links TRBV20-1 to TRBJ2-5, with 7 positions matching TRBD1. V lost 0 bases, J lost 5 bases, and 6 bases stayed unmatched. Germline CDR1 DFQATT, CDR2 SNEGSKA (reference sequence). This CDR3 spans 14 amino acids.

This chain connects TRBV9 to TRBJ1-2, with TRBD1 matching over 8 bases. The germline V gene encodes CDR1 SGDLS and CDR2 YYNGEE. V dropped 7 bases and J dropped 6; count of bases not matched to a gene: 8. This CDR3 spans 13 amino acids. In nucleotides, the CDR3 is TGTGCCAGCTCAGCTGGGACAGGCCATGGCTACACCTTC. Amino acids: CASSAGTGHGYTF.

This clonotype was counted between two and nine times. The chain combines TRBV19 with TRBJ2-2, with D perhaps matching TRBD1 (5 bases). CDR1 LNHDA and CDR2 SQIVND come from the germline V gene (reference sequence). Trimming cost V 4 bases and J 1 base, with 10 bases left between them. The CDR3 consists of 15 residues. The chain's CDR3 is CASSKDSVNTGELFF. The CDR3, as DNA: TGTGCCAGTAGTAAAGACAGCGTGAACACCGGGGAGCTGTTTTTT.

For the CDR3, the DNA is TGTGCCAGCACCCTGGTCACAGGGAACACTGAAGCTTTCTTT. It specifies CASTLVTGNTEAFF. The chain links TRBV7-2 to TRBJ1-1; a possible D gene is TRBD1 (5 bases). This CDR3 comprises 14 residues. Trimming took 7 bases from V and 1 from J, leaving 13 bases between them. Per germline, CDR1 SGHTA and CDR2 FQGNSA. The complete variable domain, with remaining parts taken from reference TRBV7-2 and TRBJ1-1, reads GAGVSQSPSNKVTEKGKDVELRCDPISGHTALYWYRQSLGQGLEFLIYFQGNSAPDKSGLPSDRFSAERTGGSVSTLTIQRTQQEDSAVYLCASTLVTGNTEAFFGQGTRLTVV.

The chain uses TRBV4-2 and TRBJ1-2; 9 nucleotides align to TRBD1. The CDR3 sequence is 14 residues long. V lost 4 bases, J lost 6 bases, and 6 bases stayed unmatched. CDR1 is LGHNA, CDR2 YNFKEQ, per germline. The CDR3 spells CASSPGQGEHGYTF. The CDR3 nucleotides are TGTGCCAGCAGCCCGGGACAGGGCGAGCATGGCTACACCTTC.

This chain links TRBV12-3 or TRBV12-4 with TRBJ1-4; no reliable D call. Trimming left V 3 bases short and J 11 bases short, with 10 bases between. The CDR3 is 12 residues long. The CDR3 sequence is CASSFEVEKLFF. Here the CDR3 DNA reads TGTGCCAGCAGTTTTGAGGTGGAGAAACTGTTTTTT.

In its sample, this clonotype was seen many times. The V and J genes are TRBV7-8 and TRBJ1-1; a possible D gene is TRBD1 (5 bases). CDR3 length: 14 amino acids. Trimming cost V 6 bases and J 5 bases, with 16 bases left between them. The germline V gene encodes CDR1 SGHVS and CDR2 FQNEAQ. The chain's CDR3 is CASRKWDFGTEAFF. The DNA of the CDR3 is TGTGCCAGCAGAAAATGGGACTTTGGAACTGAAGCTTTCTTT. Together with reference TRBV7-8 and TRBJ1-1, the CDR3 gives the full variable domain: GAGVSQSPRYKVAKRGQDVALRCDPISGHVSLFWYQQALGQGPEFLTYFQNEAQLDKSGLPSDRFFAERPEGSVSTLKIQRTQQEDSAVYLCASRKWDFGTEAFFGQGTRLTVV.

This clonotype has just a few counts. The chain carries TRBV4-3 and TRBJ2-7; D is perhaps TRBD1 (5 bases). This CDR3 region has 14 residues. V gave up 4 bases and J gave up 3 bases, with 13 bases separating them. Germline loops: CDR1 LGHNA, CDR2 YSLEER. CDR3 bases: TGCGCCAGCAGCCTTGGGGCCATGGACTACGAGCAGTACTTC. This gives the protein CASSLGAMDYEQYF.

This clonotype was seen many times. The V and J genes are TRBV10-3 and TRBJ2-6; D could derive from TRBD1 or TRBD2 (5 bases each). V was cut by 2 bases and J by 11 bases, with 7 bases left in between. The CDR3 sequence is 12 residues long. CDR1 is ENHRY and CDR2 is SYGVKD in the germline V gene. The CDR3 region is CAISEGGDVLTF. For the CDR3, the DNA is TGTGCCATCAGTGAGGGGGGAGACGTCCTGACTTTC.

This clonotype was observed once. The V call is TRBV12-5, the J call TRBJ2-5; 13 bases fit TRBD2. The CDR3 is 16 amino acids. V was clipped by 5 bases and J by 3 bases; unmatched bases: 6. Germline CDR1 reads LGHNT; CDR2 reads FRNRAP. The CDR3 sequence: CASGRGTSGAKETQYF. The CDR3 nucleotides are TGTGCTAGTGGTCGCGGGACTAGCGGGGCTAAAGAGACCCAGTACTTC. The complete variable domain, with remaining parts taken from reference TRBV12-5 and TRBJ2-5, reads DARVTQTPRHKVTEMGQEVTMRCQPILGHNTVFWYRQTMMQGLELLAYFRNRAPLDDSGMPKDRFSAEMPDATLATLKIQPSEPRDSAVYFCASGRGTSGAKETQYFGPGTRLLVL.

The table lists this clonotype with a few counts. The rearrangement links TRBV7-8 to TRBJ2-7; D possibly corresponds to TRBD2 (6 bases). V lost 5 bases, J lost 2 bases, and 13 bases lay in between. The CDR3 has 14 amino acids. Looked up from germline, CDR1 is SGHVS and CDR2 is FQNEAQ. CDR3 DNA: TGTGCCAGCAGCCCCCATGGGGGGACCTACGAGCAGTACTTC. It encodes CASSPHGGTYEQYF.

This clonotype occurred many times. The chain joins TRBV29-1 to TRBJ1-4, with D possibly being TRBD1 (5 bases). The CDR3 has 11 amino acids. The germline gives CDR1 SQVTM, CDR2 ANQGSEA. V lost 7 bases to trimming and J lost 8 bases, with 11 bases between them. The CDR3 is CSGGRGEKLFF. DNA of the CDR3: TGCAGCGGCGGTCGGGGGGAAAAACTGTTTTTT.

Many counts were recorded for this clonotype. The CDR3 sequence is CASQGSVIQPQHF. CDR3 coding DNA: TGTGCCAGTCAGGGTAGCGTCATTCAGCCCCAGCATTTT. The rearrangement uses TRBV2 and TRBJ1-5; possibly TRBD1 for D (5 bases). V was cut by 9 bases and J by 6 bases, with 15 bases left in between. In germline, CDR1 is SNHLY, CDR2 FYNNEI. There are 13 residues in the CDR3.

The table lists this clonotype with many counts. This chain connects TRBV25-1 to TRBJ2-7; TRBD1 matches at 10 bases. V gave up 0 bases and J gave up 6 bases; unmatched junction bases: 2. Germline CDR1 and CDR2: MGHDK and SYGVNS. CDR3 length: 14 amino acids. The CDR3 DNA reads TGTGCCAGCAGTGAATACGGGACAGGGGTCGAGCAGTACTTC. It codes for CASSEYGTGVEQYF.

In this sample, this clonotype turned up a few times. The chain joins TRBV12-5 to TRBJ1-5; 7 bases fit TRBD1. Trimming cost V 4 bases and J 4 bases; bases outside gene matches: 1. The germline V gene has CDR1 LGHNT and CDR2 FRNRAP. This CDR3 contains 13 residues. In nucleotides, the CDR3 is TGTGCTAGTGGTTCAGGGGGGAATCAGCCCCAGCATTTT. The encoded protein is CASGSGGNQPQHF.

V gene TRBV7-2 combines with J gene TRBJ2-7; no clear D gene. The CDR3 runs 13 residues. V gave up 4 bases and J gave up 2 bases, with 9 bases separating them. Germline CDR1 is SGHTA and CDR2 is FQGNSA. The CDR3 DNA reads TGTGCCAGCAGCTCAGCTCAGCCCTACGAGCAGTACTTC. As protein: CASSSAQPYEQYF. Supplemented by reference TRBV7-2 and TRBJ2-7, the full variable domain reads GAGVSQSPSNKVTEKGKDVELRCDPISGHTALYWYRQSLGQGLEFLIYFQGNSAPDKSGLPSDRFSAERTGGSVSTLTIQRTQQEDSAVYLCASSSAQPYEQYFGPGTRLTVT.

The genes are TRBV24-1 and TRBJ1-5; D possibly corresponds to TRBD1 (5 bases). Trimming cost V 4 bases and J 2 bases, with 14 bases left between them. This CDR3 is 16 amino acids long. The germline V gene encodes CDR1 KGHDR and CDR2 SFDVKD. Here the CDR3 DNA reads TGTGCCACCAGTGACTCCGGGGACGAGGGCAATCAGCCCCAGCATTTT. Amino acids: CATSDSGDEGNQPQHF.

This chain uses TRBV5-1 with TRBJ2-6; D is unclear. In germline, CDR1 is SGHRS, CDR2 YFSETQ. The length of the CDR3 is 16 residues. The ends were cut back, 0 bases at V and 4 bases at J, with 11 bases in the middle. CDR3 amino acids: CASSLVVDEGANVLTF. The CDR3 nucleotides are TGCGCCAGCAGCTTGGTGGTAGACGAAGGGGCCAACGTCCTGACTTTC.

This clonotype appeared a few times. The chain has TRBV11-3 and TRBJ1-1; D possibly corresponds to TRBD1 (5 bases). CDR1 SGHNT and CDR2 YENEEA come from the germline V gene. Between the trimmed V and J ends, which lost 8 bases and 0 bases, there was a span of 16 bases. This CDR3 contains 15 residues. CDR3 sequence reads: CASVRDGLMNTEAFF. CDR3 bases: TGTGCCAGCGTCCGGGACGGGCTCATGAACACTGAAGCTTTCTTT.

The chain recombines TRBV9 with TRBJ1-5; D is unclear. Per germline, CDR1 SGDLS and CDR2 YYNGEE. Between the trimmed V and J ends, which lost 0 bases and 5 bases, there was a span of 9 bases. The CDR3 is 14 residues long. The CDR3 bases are TGTGCCAGCAGCGTAGGAGCATCCGATCAGCCCCAGCATTTT. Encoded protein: CASSVGASDQPQHF.